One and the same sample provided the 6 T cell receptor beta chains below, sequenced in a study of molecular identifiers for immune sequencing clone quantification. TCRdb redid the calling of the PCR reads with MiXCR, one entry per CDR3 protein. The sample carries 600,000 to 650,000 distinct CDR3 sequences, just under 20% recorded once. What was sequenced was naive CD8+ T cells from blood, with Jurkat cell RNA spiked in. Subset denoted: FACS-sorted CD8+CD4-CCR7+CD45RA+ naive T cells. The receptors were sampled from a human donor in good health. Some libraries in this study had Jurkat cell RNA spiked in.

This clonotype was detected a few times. CDR3 residues: CASSQDWRQETQYF. In DNA form, the CDR3 reads TGTGCCAGCAGCCAAGATTGGCGGCAAGAGACCCAGTACTTC. This chain uses TRBV4-2 with TRBJ2-5; D unclear. Germline V gives CDR1 LGHNA, CDR2 YNFKEQ. V was clipped by 0 bases and J by 2 bases, with 7 bases between them. The CDR3 runs 14 residues.

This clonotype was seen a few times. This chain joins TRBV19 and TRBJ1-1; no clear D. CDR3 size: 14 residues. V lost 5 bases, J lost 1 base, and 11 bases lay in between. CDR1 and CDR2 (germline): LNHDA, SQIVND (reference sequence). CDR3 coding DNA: TGTGCCAGTAGTGCCGTTCCCGAGAACACTGAAGCTTTCTTT. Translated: CASSAVPENTEAFF.

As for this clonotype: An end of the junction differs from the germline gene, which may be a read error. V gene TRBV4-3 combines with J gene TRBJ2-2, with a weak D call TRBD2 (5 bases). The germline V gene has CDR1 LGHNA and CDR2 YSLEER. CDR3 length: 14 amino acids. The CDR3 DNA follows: TGCGCCAGCAGCCAAGATCGCTTCACCGGGGAGCTGCTTTTT. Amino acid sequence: CASSQDRFTGELLF.

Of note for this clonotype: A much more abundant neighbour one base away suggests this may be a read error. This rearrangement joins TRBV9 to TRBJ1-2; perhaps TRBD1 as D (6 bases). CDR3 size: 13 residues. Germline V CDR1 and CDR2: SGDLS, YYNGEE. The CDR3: CTSSGGQSDGYTF. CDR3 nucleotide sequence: TGTACCAGCAGCGGAGGACAGAGTGATGGCTACACCTTC.

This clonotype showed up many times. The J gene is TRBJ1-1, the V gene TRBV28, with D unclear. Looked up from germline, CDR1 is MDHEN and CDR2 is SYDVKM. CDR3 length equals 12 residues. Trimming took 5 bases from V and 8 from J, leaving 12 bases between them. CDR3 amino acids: CASSQPGSEAFF. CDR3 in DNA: TGTGCCAGCAGTCAACCGGGGTCGGAAGCTTTCTTT.

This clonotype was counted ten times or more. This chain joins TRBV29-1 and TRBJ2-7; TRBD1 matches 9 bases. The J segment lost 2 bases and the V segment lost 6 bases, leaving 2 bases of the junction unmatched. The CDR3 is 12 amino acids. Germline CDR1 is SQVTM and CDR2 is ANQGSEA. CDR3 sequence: CSVGTGPYEQYF. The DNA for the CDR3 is TGCAGCGTGGGGACAGGGCCCTACGAGCAGTACTTC.